Each of the 18 T cell receptor beta chains below was sequenced from the same sample in a study of blood T cell repertoires in COVID-19. The table came from immunoSEQ multiplex PCR; TCRdb's copy has only in-frame clones and leaves some out. The table shows approximately 100,000 clones, with less than 85% occurring only once. What was sequenced was peripheral blood. These receptors were collected from a woman aged 70-85 years with active or convalescent COVID-19.

The chain joins TRBV4-3 to TRBJ1-2, with TRBD1 matching over 7 bases. Germline V gives CDR1 LGHNA, CDR2 YSLEER. CDR3 length: 14 residues. With V trimmed by 4 bases and J by 4 bases, 6 bases remained unmatched. The CDR3, as DNA: TGCGCCAGCAGCCGCTCCGGGACAGTCTATGGCTACACCTTC. Translation gives CASSRSGTVYGYTF.

The gene calls are TRBV10-1 and TRBJ2-7, with 7 bases matching TRBD1. V was clipped by 6 bases and J by 2 bases; unmatched bases: 4. Germline-derived CDR1 and CDR2 are WNHNN and SYGVQD (reference sequence). This CDR3 spans 13 amino acids. CDR3: CASRDRFTYEQYF. CDR3 sequence (DNA): TGCGCCAGCAGGGACAGGTTCACCTACGAGCAGTACTTC.

CDR3 region: CATLRGFSSGANVLTF. The CDR3 DNA reads as TGTGCCACCCTACGGGGGTTCAGCTCTGGGGCCAACGTCCTGACTTTC. The J gene is TRBJ2-6, the V gene TRBV27; D is possibly TRBD2 (6 bases). Trimming removed 10 bases from V and 0 bases from J, with 16 bases in between. The CDR3 length is 16 residues. Per the germline V gene, CDR1 is MNHEY and CDR2 is SMNVEV (reference sequence).

This clone was picked up a small number of times. The chain uses TRBV5-1 and TRBJ2-1, with TRBD2 identical over 11 bases. The CDR3 totals 14 residues. CDR1 and CDR2 from the germline V gene are SGHRS and YFSETQ. V lost 4 bases, J lost 8 bases, and 5 bases stayed unmatched. The CDR3 coding sequence is TGCGCCAGCAGCACCGGGACTAGCGGACATGAGCAGTTCTTC. It translates to CASSTGTSGHEQFF.

The J gene is TRBJ1-6, the V gene TRBV15; 10 nucleotides line up with TRBD1. The CDR3 is 17 residues long. Germline-derived CDR1 and CDR2 are LNHNV and YYDKDF (reference sequence). J gave up 9 bases and V 0 bases, and 8 bases lay outside the gene matches. CDR3 DNA sequence: TGTGCCACCAGCAGAGATTTGGGGGACAGGGGTGGTTCACCCCTCCACTTT. It translates to CATSRDLGDRGGSPLHF.

The chain has TRBV5-8 and TRBJ2-1, with 9 bases identical to TRBD1. This CDR3 has 17 amino acids. V was pared by 6 bases and J by 7 bases, with 17 bases of the junction left unmatched. Germline CDR1 is SGHTS and CDR2 is YDEGEE. This CDR3 is CASTMGQGRAPKNEQFF. Written as DNA, the CDR3 is TGTGCCAGCACCATGGGACAGGGTAGAGCCCCTAAGAATGAGCAGTTCTTC.

This clone was counted a few times. The gene calls are TRBV10-1 and TRBJ2-7; perhaps TRBD1 as D (7 bases). The CDR3 sequence is 14 residues long. Trimming pared 5 bases from V and 6 bases from J, leaving 17 bases between. Germline V gene data show CDR1 as WNHNN and CDR2 as SYGVQD (reference sequence). The CDR3 sequence is CASSRGTDRPEQYF. CDR3 sequence (DNA): TGCGCCAGCAGTCGGGGGACAGACCGCCCCGAGCAGTACTTC.

The rearrangement links TRBV4-3 to TRBJ1-4; no clear D. The CDR3 contains 12 residues. V lost 0 bases to trimming and J lost 8 bases, with 4 bases between them. CDR1 is LGHNA and CDR2 is YSLEER in the germline V gene. For the CDR3, the DNA is TGCGCCAGCAGCCAAGACAGAGAAAAACTGTTTTTT. It translates to CASSQDREKLFF.

The V call is TRBV4-1, the J call TRBJ2-3; 10 nucleotides match TRBD2. The CDR3 runs to 15 residues. The junction had 7 bases not matched to a gene; V was cut back by 8 bases and J by 2 bases. Germline assignment: CDR1 MGHRA and CDR2 YSYEKL. The CDR3 is CASGSSGGPTDTQYF. Here the CDR3 DNA reads TGCGCCAGCGGGTCTAGCGGGGGACCCACAGATACGCAGTATTTT.

With regard to this clone: Other DNA sequences in the sample encode the same CDR3. The V gene is TRBV4-3, the J gene TRBJ2-7; D is possibly TRBD1 (6 bases). The CDR3 totals 13 residues. CDR1 and CDR2 from the germline V gene are LGHNA and YSLEER. Deletions cut 0 bases from V and 10 bases from J, with 13 bases between. CDR3 region: CASSQDLTGRQYF. CDR3 nucleotides: TGCGCCAGCAGCCAAGATCTAACAGGGAGACAGTACTTC.

The V gene is TRBV6-5, the J gene TRBJ2-5, with TRBD2 matching over 14 bases. Trimming took 6 bases from V and 2 from J; bases not matched to a gene: 2. CDR1 and CDR2 (germline): MNHEY, SVGAGI. The CDR3 runs to 15 residues. This CDR3 reads CASSWTSGRQETQYF. DNA for the CDR3: TGTGCCAGCAGCTGGACTAGCGGGAGGCAAGAGACCCAGTACTTC.

This chain joins TRBV27 and TRBJ2-2; 9 bases agree with TRBD1. V was pared by 2 bases and J by 6 bases, with 10 bases of the junction left unmatched. Germline V lookup: CDR1 MNHEY, CDR2 SMNVEV (reference sequence). The CDR3 extends over 17 amino acids. In DNA form, the CDR3 reads TGTGCCAGCAGTTTAAAGGTTGGGACAGGGTGGGCCGGGGAGCTGTTTTTT. The encoded protein is CASSLKVGTGWAGELFF.

CDR3 DNA: TGTGCCAGTAGTATAGGAGAGACAGTCACAGATACGCAGTATTTT. Protein: CASSIGETVTDTQYF. The chain employs TRBV19 and TRBJ2-3, with a weak D call TRBD1 (5 bases). V lost 1 base, J lost 2 bases, and 10 bases lay in between. There are 15 residues in the CDR3. The germline V gene has CDR1 LNHDA and CDR2 SQIVND (reference sequence). Based on the CDR3 plus reference TRBV19 and TRBJ2-3, the full variable domain is DGGITQSPKYLFRKEGQNVTLSCEQNLNHDAMYWYRQDPGQGLRLIYYSQIVNDFQKGDIAEGYSVSREKKESFPLTVTSAQKNPTAFYLCASSIGETVTDTQYFGPGTRLTVL.

This clone was observed once. The V gene is TRBV30, the J gene TRBJ1-5, with D possibly being TRBD1 (6 bases). V lost 3 bases to trimming and J lost 7 bases, with 22 bases between them. The CDR3 spans 16 residues. Germline values: CDR1 GTSNPN, CDR2 SVGIG (reference sequence). The CDR3 DNA sequence: TGTGCCTGGAGGGGTGCAACTACAGGGCGGAGACAGCCCCAGCATTTT. It yields the protein CAWRGATTGRRQPQHF.

The J gene is TRBJ2-5, the V gene TRBV24-1; weak D call: TRBD2 (5 bases). Looked up from germline, CDR1 is KGHDR and CDR2 is SFDVKD. The CDR3 is made up of 13 amino acids. The V gene lost 5 bases and the J gene lost 5 bases, with 11 bases spanning the gap. The CDR3: CATSVRGRETQYF. The CDR3 DNA is TGTGCCACCAGTGTCCGGGGAAGGGAGACCCAGTACTTC.

V usage is TRBV5-4 and J usage is TRBJ2-4; TRBD1 aligns across 7 bases. V shed 3 bases and J 6 bases; nucleotides not matched to a gene: 0. The CDR3 sequence is 12 residues long. CDR1 and CDR2 (germline): SGHNT, YYREEE (reference sequence). The CDR3, as DNA: TGTGCCAGCAGCTGGGACAGAAACATTCAGTACTTC. It codes for CASSWDRNIQYF.

The rearrangement uses TRBV2 and TRBJ2-7, with 7 bases identical to TRBD1. The CDR3 is 15 residues long. The germline CDR1 and CDR2 sequences are SNHLY and FYNNEI. Losses at the gene ends were 7 bases for V and 3 bases for J; bases not matched to a gene: 12. CDR3 DNA: TGTGCCAGCATGCCCCCAAGGGGGCAGGGCTACGAGCAGTACTTC. Amino acid sequence: CASMPPRGQGYEQYF.

This chain joins TRBV4-2 and TRBJ1-6; no firm D call. This CDR3 region has 19 residues. Trimming cost V 0 bases and J 1 base, with 16 bases left between them. Germline CDR1 and CDR2: LGHNA and YNFKEQ. The CDR3 bases are TGTGCCAGCAGCCAAGACCCCCTAACTGAGGGATCCTATAATTCACCCCTCCACTTT. Its protein product is CASSQDPLTEGSYNSPLHF.